This is a list of T cell receptor beta chains from one sample in a study of OX40 agonist ivuxolimab in advanced cancers. Only in-frame clones appear in the TCRdb table, and some are missing; sequencing was by immunoSEQ multiplex PCR. The data hold about 77,000 clones, with over 85% observed a single time. This material consisted of CD4+ or CD8+ T cells sorted from blood, taken in a trial of the OX40 agonist ivuxolimab. These receptors were obtained from an adult with an advanced solid tumor such as melanoma, head and neck, liver or kidney cancer. Each CDR3 is given with its conserved first and last residue. A D gene is named only where the DNA matches it firmly. Clone size appears in some rows only: once, few, many, or a class for an expanded clone.

.	TRBV27	.	TRBJ2-7	TGTGCCAGCAGTTTATCGATAGACGAGCAGTACTTC	CASSLSIDEQYF
TRBD1	TRBV19	once	TRBJ1-5	TGTGCCAGTAGTACGACAGGGGGCAATCAGCCCCAGCATTTT	CASSTTGGNQPQHF
.	TRBV28	.	TRBJ2-7	TGTGCCAGCAGGGGCCGGGACTACGAGCAGTACTTC	CASRGRDYEQYF
TRBD2	TRBV7-2	.	TRBJ2-3	TGTGCCAGCAGCGTAGATCGGGGGGGAGATACGCAGTATTTT	CASSVDRGGDTQYF
TRBD1	TRBV10-3	.	TRBJ2-3	TGTGCCATCAGCGCCGGGACAGGGGCTAGCACAGATACGCAGTATTTT	CAISAGTGASTDTQYF
.	TRBV28	.	TRBJ1-1	TGTGCCAGCAGCCTGGCCGACACTGAAGCTTTCTTT	CASSLADTEAFF
.	TRBV19	.	TRBJ1-6	TGTGCCAGTAGTATACGCCATCTAAACTCACCCCTCCACTTT	CASSIRHLNSPLHF
.	TRBV28	.	TRBJ1-5	TGTGCCAGCACCTATAATAGCAATCAGCCCCAGCATTTT	CASTYNSNQPQHF
TRBD2	TRBV18	.	TRBJ2-1	TGTGCCAGCTCACCCGGGGCTAGCGGAGCCTACAATGAGCAGTTCTTC	CASSPGASGAYNEQFF
.	TRBV7-9	.	TRBJ1-1	TGTGCCAGCAGGTTCGGCATGAACACTGAAGCTTTCTTT	CASRFGMNTEAFF
.	TRBV6-5	.	TRBJ2-3	TGTGCCAGCACCGGACAGGATACGCAGTATTTT	CASTGQDTQYF
TRBD1	TRBV6-5	once	TRBJ2-7	TGTGCCAGCAGTTACTCGGGGACAGCCCGGGGTGGGCAGTACTTC	CASSYSGTARGGQYF
TRBD1	TRBV19	.	TRBJ2-7	TGTGCCAGCAGCCAGGACAGGGTCGAGCAGTACTTC	CASSQDRVEQYF
.	TRBV19	.	TRBJ2-3	TGTGCCAGTAGCGATCGCGGGACAGATACGCAGTATTTT	CASSDRGTDTQYF
TRBD1	TRBV7-2	.	TRBJ1-5	TGTGCCAGCAGCCCCCAGGGGACAGCAATACATCAGCCCCAGCATTTT	CASSPQGTAIHQPQHF
TRBD2	TRBV2	.	TRBJ2-3	TGTGCCAGTAGCGGGACATTCACAGATACGCAGTATTTT	CASSGTFTDTQYF
.	TRBV5-1	.	TRBJ2-3	TGCGCCAGCAGCTCCCCGGGGACAGATACGCAGTATTTT	CASSSPGTDTQYF
TRBD1	TRBV7-9	.	TRBJ2-5	TGTGCCAGCAGCTCGGGACAGGGGTACCAAGAGACCCAGTACTTC	CASSSGQGYQETQYF
TRBD2	TRBV28	.	TRBJ2-1	TGTGCCAGCAGTTTGCGGGGACTAGCGGGAGGGGATGAGCAGTTCTTC	CASSLRGLAGGDEQFF
.	TRBV5-8	.	TRBJ2-2	TGTGCCAGCAGCTTGTTAGGCCAAGGGGCCACCGGGGAGCTGTTTTTT	CASSLLGQGATGELFF
.	TRBV28	.	TRBJ2-2	TGTGCCAGCAGTTTCTTCGGGGGCACCGGGGAGCTGTTTTTT	CASSFFGGTGELFF
.	TRBV18	.	TRBJ2-2	TGTGCCAGCTCACCGAGCCAGGGCGCCACCGGGGAGCTGTTTTTT	CASSPSQGATGELFF
TRBD1	TRBV28	once	TRBJ1-3	TGTGCCAGCAGTTTATCCAGGGGGTTCGGGTGGAACTCTGGAAACACCATATATTTT	CASSLSRGFGWNSGNTIYF
.	TRBV5-6	.	TRBJ2-6	TGTGCCGGAGCAGGATCAGGTTCGGCCAACGTCCTGACTTTC	CAGAGSGSANVLTF
.	TRBV27	once	TRBJ2-2	TGTGCCAGCAGCGACCTCAACACCGGGGAGCTGTTTTTT	CASSDLNTGELFF
.	TRBV7-3	.	TRBJ2-1	TGTGCCAGCAGCGAAAGGGCTGGCAGTTACAATGAGCAGTTCTTC	CASSERAGSYNEQFF
TRBD2	TRBV19	.	TRBJ2-2	TGTGCCAGTAGTATTTGGACTAGCGGCACCACCGGGGAGCTGTTTTTT	CASSIWTSGTTGELFF
TRBD2	TRBV5-1	.	TRBJ2-3	TGCGCCAGCAGGCGGGCGGGAGCGTCAGATACGCAGTATTTT	CASRRAGASDTQYF
.	TRBV5-1	.	TRBJ2-1	TGCGCCAGCAGCTTCACTTCCAATCCTAGCAATGAGCAGTTCTTC	CASSFTSNPSNEQFF
TRBD2	TRBV5-1	.	TRBJ2-5	TGCGCCAGCAGCCCCCGACTAGCGGGAAACCAAGAGACCCAGTACTTC	CASSPRLAGNQETQYF
.	TRBV19	.	TRBJ2-3	TGTGCCAGTAGGGTTTCTGGAATGCGGGATACGCAGTATTTT	CASRVSGMRDTQYF
TRBD1	TRBV5-1	.	TRBJ2-2	TGCGCCAGCCTCTCCGGGACAGGTGGGACCGGGGAGCTGTTTTTT	CASLSGTGGTGELFF
.	TRBV28	few	TRBJ1-2	TGTGCCAGCAGTTCGTCCTATGGCTACACCTTC	CASSSSYGYTF
.	TRBV7-9	.	TRBJ1-1	TGTGCCAGCAGCTTATTAATGAACACTGAAGCTTTCTTT	CASSLLMNTEAFF
TRBD2	TRBV29-1	.	TRBJ2-1	TGCAGCGTTGAGATCGGGAGGGCCCTCTACAATGAGCAGTTCTTC	CSVEIGRALYNEQFF
TRBD1	TRBV5-4	.	TRBJ1-3	TGTGCCAGCAGCACAGACAGGGTAAACACCATATATTTT	CASSTDRVNTIYF
TRBD2	TRBV4-1	.	TRBJ2-5	TGCGCCAGCAGCCCCGATCGGACTAGCGGGAGTAGAGAGACCCAGTACTTC	CASSPDRTSGSRETQYF
.	TRBV5-1	.	TRBJ2-5	TGCGCCAGCAGCTTGGAAGGCAGCCAAGAGACCCAGTACTTC	CASSLEGSQETQYF
TRBD1	TRBV7-9	.	TRBJ1-2	TGTGCCAGCAGCTTCACCGGGACAGGGGAGTCTGGCTACACCTTC	CASSFTGTGESGYTF
.	TRBV6-1	.	TRBJ1-3	TGTGCCAGCAGTGTCGACTTCGGGGACACCATATATTTT	CASSVDFGDTIYF
.	TRBV18	.	TRBJ2-5	TGTGCCAGCTCACCGGGGTTCCAAGAGACCCAGTACTTC	CASSPGFQETQYF